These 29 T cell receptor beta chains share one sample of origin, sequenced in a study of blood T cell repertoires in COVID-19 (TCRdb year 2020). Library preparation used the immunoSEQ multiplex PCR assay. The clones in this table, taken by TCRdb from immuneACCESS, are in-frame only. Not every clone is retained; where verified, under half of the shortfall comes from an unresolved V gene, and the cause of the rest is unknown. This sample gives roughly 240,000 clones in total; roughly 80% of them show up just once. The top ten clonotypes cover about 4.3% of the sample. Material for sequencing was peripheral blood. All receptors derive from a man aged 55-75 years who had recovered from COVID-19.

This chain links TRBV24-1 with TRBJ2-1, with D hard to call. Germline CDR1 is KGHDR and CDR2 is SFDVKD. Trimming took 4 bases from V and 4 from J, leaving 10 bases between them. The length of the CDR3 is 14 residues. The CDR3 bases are TGTGCCACCAGTGAAAGTGACGGGTACAATGAGCAGTTCTTC. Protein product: CATSESDGYNEQFF.

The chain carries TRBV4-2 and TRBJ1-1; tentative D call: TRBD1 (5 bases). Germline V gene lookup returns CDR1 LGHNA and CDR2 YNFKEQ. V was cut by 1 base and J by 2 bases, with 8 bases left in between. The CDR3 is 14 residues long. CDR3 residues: CASSQVGPNTEAFF. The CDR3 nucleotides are TGTGCCAGCAGCCAAGTGGGGCCTAACACTGAAGCTTTCTTT.

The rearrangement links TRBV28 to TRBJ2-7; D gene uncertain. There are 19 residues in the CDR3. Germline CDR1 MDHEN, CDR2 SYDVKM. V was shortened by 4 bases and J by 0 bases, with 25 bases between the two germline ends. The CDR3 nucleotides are TGTGCCAGCAGTTACCCCTCCTCCTTTAATACGCTGAGCTCCTACGAGCAGTACTTC. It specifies CASSYPSSFNTLSSYEQYF.

CDR3 in DNA: TGTGCCAGCACCGGGACTAGCGGTACCTACGAGCAGTACTTC. It is translated as CASTGTSGTYEQYF. J is TRBJ2-7 and V is TRBV2, with TRBD2 identical over 11 bases. This CDR3 contains 14 residues. Germline-derived CDR1 and CDR2 are SNHLY and FYNNEI. Germline trimming cut 7 bases from V and 2 bases from J; bases unmatched to any gene: 4.

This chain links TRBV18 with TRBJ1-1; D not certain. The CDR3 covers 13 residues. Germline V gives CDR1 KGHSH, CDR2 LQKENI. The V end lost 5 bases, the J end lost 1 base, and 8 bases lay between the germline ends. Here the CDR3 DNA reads TGTGCCAGCTCAACGAAGCGGAACACTGAAGCTTTCTTT. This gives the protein CASSTKRNTEAFF.

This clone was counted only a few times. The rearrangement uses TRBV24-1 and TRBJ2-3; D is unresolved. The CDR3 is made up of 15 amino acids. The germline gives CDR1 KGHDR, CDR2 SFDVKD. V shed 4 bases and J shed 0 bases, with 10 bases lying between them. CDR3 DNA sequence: TGTGCCACCAGTGACCCGACACCTAGCACAGATACGCAGTATTTT. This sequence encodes CATSDPTPSTDTQYF.

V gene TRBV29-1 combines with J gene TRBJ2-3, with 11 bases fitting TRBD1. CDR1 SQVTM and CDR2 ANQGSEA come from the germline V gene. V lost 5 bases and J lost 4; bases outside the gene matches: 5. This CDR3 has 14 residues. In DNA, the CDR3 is TGCAGCGTTCCGGGACAGGGGGGATCAGATACGCAGTATTTT. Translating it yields CSVPGQGGSDTQYF.

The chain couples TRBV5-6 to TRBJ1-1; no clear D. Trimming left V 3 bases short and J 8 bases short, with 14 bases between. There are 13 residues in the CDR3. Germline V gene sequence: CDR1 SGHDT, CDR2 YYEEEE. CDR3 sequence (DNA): TGTGCCAGCAGCTCCCCGGGGTTGATGGAAGCTTTCTTT. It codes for CASSSPGLMEAFF.

The chain's CDR3 is CASSSRGLADYEQYF. CDR3 nucleotide sequence: TGTGCCAGCAGCTCCCGGGGACTAGCTGACTACGAGCAGTACTTC. This chain joins TRBV13 and TRBJ2-7, with TRBD2 matching 9 bases. The CDR3 loop spans 15 amino acids. With V trimmed by 4 bases and J by 3 bases, 7 bases remained unmatched. Germline CDR1 and CDR2: PRHDT and FYEKMQ (reference sequence).

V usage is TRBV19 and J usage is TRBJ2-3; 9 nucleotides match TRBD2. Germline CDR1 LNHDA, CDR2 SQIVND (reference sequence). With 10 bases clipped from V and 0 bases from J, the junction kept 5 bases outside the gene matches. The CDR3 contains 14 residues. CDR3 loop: CATRLAASTDTQYF. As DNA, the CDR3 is TGTGCCACTCGACTAGCGGCGAGCACAGATACGCAGTATTTT.

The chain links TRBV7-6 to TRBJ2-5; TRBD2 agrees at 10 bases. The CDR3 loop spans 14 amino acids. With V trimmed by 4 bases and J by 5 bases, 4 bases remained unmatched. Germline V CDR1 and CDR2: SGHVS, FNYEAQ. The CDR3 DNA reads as TGTGCCAGCAGCTCCGAGACTAGCGGGGAGACCCAGTACTTC. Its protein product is CASSSETSGETQYF.

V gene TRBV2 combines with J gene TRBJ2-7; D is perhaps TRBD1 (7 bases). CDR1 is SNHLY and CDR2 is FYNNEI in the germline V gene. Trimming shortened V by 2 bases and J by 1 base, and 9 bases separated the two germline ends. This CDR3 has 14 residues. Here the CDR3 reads CASSEQGGSYEQYF. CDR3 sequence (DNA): TGTGCCAGCAGTGAACAGGGGGGTTCCTACGAGCAGTACTTC.

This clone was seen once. The CDR3 DNA reads TGTGCCAGCAGCTTCCACGGGACTAGCGGGAGCTCCTACGAGCAGTACTTC. Residues: CASSFHGTSGSSYEQYF. The J gene is TRBJ2-7, the V gene TRBV7-8; 14 bases map to TRBD2. The CDR3 covers 17 residues. The ends lost 3 bases at V and 0 bases at J; junction bases unmatched: 4. CDR1 SGHVS and CDR2 FQNEAQ come from the germline V gene.

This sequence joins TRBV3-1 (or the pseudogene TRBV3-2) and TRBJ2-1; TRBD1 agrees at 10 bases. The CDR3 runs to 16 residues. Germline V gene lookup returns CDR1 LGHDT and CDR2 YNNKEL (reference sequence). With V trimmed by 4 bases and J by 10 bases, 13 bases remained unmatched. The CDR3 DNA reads TGTGCCAGCAGCCCCCCCGGGACAGGGGCTGGACAAGAGCAGTTCTTC. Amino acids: CASSPPGTGAGQEQFF.

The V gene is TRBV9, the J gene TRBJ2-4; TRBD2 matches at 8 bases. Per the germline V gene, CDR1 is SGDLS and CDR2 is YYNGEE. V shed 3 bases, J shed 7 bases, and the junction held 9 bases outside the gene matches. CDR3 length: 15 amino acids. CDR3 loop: CASSGDLAGKNIQYF. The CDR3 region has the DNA TGTGCCAGCAGCGGGGATTTAGCGGGAAAGAACATTCAGTACTTC.

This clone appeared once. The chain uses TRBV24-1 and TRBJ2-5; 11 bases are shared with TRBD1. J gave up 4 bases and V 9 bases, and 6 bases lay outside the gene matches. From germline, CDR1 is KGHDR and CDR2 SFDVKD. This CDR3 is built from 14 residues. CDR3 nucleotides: TGTGCCACCCAACGGACAGGGGGCACAGAGACCCAGTACTTC. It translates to CATQRTGGTETQYF.

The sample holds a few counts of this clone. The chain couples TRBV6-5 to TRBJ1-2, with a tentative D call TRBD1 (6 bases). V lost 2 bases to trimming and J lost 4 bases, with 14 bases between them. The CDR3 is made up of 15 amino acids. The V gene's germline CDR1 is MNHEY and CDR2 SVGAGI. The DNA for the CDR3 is TGTGCCAGCAGTTACGCGGACAGTCCCTTCTATGGCTACACCTTC. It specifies CASSYADSPFYGYTF.

This CDR3 reads CASSQTGVAFF. CDR3 sequence (DNA): TGTGCCAGCAGCCAAACAGGTGTAGCTTTCTTT. This chain joins TRBV3-1 (or the pseudogene TRBV3-2) and TRBJ1-1; D perhaps matches TRBD1 (5 bases). V lost 2 bases, J lost 10 bases, and 8 bases lay in between. This CDR3 has 11 residues. Germline CDR1 LGHDT, CDR2 YNNKEL (reference sequence).

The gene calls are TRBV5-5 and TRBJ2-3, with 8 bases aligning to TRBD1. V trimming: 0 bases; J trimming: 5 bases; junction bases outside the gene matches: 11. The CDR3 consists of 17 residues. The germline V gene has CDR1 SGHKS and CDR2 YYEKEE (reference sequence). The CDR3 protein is CASSLGAGQGRKDTQYF. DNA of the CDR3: TGTGCCAGCAGCTTGGGAGCCGGACAGGGTCGGAAAGATACGCAGTATTTT.

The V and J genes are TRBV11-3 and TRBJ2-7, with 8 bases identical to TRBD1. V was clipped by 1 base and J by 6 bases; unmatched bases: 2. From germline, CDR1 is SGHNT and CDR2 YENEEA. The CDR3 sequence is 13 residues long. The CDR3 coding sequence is TGTGCCAGCAGCTTAGGGACAGGGACCGAGCAGTACTTC. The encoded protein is CASSLGTGTEQYF.

In nucleotides, the CDR3 is TGTGCCAGCAGCAGCCTATGGGGGGTAGCCAAAAACATTCAGTACTTC. It encodes CASSSLWGVAKNIQYF. The chain joins TRBV14 to TRBJ2-4; D possibly corresponds to TRBD2 (6 bases). V was shortened by 5 bases and J by 0 bases, with 14 bases between the two germline ends. CDR3 length equals 16 residues. Per the germline V gene, CDR1 is SGHDN and CDR2 is FVKESK. Based on the CDR3 plus reference TRBV14 and TRBJ2-4, the full variable domain is EAGVTQFPSHSVIEKGQTVTLRCDPISGHDNLYWYRRVMGKEIKFLLHFVKESKQDESGMPNNRFLAERTGGTYSTLKVQPAELEDSGVYFCASSSLWGVAKNIQYFGAGTRLSVL.

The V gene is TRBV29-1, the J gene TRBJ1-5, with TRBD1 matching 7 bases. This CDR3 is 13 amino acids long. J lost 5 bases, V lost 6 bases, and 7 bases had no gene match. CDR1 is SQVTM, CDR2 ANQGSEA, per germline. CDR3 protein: CSVRQGLDQPQHF. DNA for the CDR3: TGCAGCGTCCGACAGGGCCTCGATCAGCCCCAGCATTTT.

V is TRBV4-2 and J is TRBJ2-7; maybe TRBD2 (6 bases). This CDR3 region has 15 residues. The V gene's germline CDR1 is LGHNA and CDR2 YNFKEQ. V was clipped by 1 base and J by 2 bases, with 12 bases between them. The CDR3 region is CASSQVTGVTYEQYF. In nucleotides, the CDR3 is TGTGCCAGCAGCCAAGTTACGGGGGTGACCTACGAGCAGTACTTC.

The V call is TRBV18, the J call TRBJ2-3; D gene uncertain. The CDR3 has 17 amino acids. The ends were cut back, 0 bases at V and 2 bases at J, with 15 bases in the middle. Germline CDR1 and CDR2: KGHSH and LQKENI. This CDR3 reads CASSPPLFDGDTDTQYF. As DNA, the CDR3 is TGTGCCAGCTCACCACCGCTGTTTGACGGAGACACAGATACGCAGTATTTT. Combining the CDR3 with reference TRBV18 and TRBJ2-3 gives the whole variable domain NAGVMQNPRHLVRRRGQEARLRCSPMKGHSHVYWYRQLPEEGLKFMVYLQKENIIDESGMPKERFSAEFPKEGPSILRIQQVVRGDSAAYFCASSPPLFDGDTDTQYFGPGTRLTVL.

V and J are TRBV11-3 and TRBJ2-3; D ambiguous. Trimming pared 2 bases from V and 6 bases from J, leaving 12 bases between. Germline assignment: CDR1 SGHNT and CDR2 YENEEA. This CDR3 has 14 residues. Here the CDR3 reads CASSLSRSEDTQYF. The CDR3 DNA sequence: TGTGCCAGCAGCTTAAGCCGCTCGGAGGATACGCAGTATTTT.

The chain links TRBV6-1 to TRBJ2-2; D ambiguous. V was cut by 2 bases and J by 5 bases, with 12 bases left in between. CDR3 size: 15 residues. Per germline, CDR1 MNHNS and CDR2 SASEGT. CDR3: CASSELFSRTGELFF. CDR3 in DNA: TGTGCCAGCAGTGAACTGTTCAGTCGAACCGGGGAGCTGTTTTTT.

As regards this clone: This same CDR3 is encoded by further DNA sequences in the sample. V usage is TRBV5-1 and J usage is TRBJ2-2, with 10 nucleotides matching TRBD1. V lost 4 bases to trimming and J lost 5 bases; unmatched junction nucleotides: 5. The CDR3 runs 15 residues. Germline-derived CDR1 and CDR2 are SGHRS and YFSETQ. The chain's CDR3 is CASSPGTGATGELFF. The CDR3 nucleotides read TGCGCCAGCAGCCCCGGGACAGGGGCGACCGGGGAGCTGTTTTTT.

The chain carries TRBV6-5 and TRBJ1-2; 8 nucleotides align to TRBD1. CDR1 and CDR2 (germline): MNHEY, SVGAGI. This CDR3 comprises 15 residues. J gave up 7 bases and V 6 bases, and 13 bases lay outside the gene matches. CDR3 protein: CASRIPGQGLVGYTF. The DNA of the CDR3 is TGTGCCAGCAGGATCCCCGGACAGGGACTTGTTGGCTACACCTTC.

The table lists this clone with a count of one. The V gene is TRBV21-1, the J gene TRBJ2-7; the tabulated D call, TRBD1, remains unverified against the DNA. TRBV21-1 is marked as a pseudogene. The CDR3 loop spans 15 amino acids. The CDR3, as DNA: TGTGCCAGCAGCAAGACAAGACAGGGTTCCTACGAGCAGTACTTC. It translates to CASSKTRQGSYEQYF.